The 19 T cell receptor beta chains below come from one sample, sequenced in a study of OX40 agonist ivuxolimab in advanced cancers. TCRdb's table, derived via immunoSEQ multiplex PCR, lists solely in-frame clones and lacks some. Found here are around 85,000 clones, roughly nine tenths of them singletons; the top ten hold under 9.5%. Sequenced material: CD4+ or CD8+ T cells sorted from blood, taken in a trial of the OX40 agonist ivuxolimab. Receptors were obtained from an adult with an advanced solid tumor such as melanoma, head and neck, liver or kidney cancer.

This rearrangement joins TRBV7-3 to TRBJ2-1; D might be TRBD1 (6 bases). The germline V gene has CDR1 SGHTA and CDR2 FQGTGA. The CDR3 totals 17 residues. V was shortened by 1 base and J by 5 bases, with 18 bases between the two germline ends. Here the CDR3 reads CASSLSAALKGDNEQFF. The CDR3 nucleotides read TGTGCCAGCAGCTTAAGTGCCGCACTAAAGGGGGACAATGAGCAGTTCTTC.

J is TRBJ1-1 and V is TRBV7-4; D remains unclear. This CDR3 region has 15 residues. CDR1 SGHVT and CDR2 SQSDAQ come from the germline V gene. Trimming pared 5 bases from V and 0 bases from J, leaving 13 bases between. The DNA of the CDR3 is TGTGCCAGCAGCCCTGGCGGCCACATGAACACTGAAGCTTTCTTT. Translating gives CASSPGGHMNTEAFF.

A few counts support this clone. The V call is TRBV4-3, the J call TRBJ2-2; D possibly corresponds to TRBD1 (5 bases). Germline V gene data show CDR1 as LGHNA and CDR2 as YSLEER. The CDR3 consists of 15 residues. V was cut by 5 bases and J by 0 bases, with 10 bases left in between. The CDR3 loop is CASSVDIPNTGELFF. Written as DNA, the CDR3 is TGCGCCAGCAGCGTGGACATTCCGAACACCGGGGAGCTGTTTTTT.

This chain connects TRBV30 to TRBJ2-1; D may be TRBD2 (6 bases). CDR1 GTSNPN and CDR2 SVGIG come from the germline V gene (reference sequence). The CDR3 spans 15 residues. V lost 0 bases and J lost 0, with 9 bases in between. CDR3 loop: CAWSVDGSSYNEQFF. DNA for the CDR3: TGTGCCTGGAGTGTAGACGGGAGCTCCTACAATGAGCAGTTCTTC.

The V gene is TRBV5-1, the J gene TRBJ1-1, with D possibly being TRBD1 (5 bases). The ends were cut back, 0 bases at V and 5 bases at J, with 8 bases in the middle. CDR3 length: 13 amino acids. Per germline, CDR1 SGHRS and CDR2 YFSETQ. The CDR3 spells CASSLERGTEAFF. The CDR3 DNA follows: TGCGCCAGCAGCTTGGAGCGGGGGACTGAAGCTTTCTTT.

The chain uses TRBV28 and TRBJ1-1; perhaps TRBD1 as D (5 bases). Trimming removed 4 bases at V and 10 bases at J, with 16 bases between. The CDR3 contains 13 residues. CDR1 MDHEN and CDR2 SYDVKM come from the germline V gene. CDR3 residues: CASSWSTGRRAFF. CDR3 in DNA: TGTGCCAGCAGTTGGTCGACGGGGCGCCGAGCTTTCTTT.

This chain connects TRBV28 to TRBJ2-7, with 7 nucleotides matching TRBD1. V lost 3 bases and J lost 0; bases outside the gene matches: 14. Per germline, CDR1 MDHEN and CDR2 SYDVKM. The CDR3 length is 18 residues. CDR3 DNA: TGTGCCAGCAGTTTCCCCGCATTGGGACAGCAAATCTCCTACGAGCAGTACTTC. Protein sequence: CASSFPALGQQISYEQYF.

The chain recombines TRBV2 with TRBJ2-7; the D is unclear. CDR1 and CDR2 (germline): SNHLY, FYNNEI. V lost 0 bases and J lost 1, with 10 bases in between. This CDR3 comprises 15 residues. CDR3 loop: CASSEAHSGSYEQYF. CDR3 nucleotides: TGTGCCAGCAGTGAAGCGCATTCCGGATCCTACGAGCAGTACTTC.

The chain is built from TRBV7-2 and TRBJ2-5; D not resolved. CDR1 and CDR2 from the germline V gene are SGHTA and FQGNSA. V was pared by 3 bases and J by 4 bases, with 3 bases between. This CDR3 region has 11 residues. The CDR3 is CASSFGETQYF. The CDR3 nucleotides read TGTGCCAGCAGCTTCGGAGAGACCCAGTACTTC.

This sequence joins TRBV7-9 and TRBJ2-1; TRBD1 matches at 9 bases. The CDR3 extends over 16 amino acids. Germline V gives CDR1 SEHNR, CDR2 FQNEAQ (reference sequence). With V trimmed by 1 base and J by 3 bases, 4 bases remained unmatched. CDR3 region: CASSLGQGDYYNEQFF. In DNA, the CDR3 is TGTGCCAGCAGCTTAGGACAGGGGGACTACTACAATGAGCAGTTCTTC.

This chain links TRBV28 with TRBJ1-6, with 7 bases identical to TRBD1. The CDR3 has 14 amino acids. V gave up 5 bases and J gave up 7 bases; unmatched junction bases: 5. Per the germline V gene, CDR1 is MDHEN and CDR2 is SYDVKM. The CDR3 sequence: CASSRGQLNSPLHF. CDR3 nucleotide sequence: TGTGCCAGCAGTCGGGGACAGCTGAATTCACCCCTCCACTTT.

This clone was detected a few times. The rearrangement joins TRBV4-2 to TRBJ2-5; 7 nucleotides line up with TRBD2. Germline CDR1 is LGHNA and CDR2 is YNFKEQ. The CDR3 sequence is 21 residues long. J gave up 4 bases and V 1 base, and 24 bases lay outside the gene matches. The DNA for the CDR3 is TGTGCCAGCAGCCAAGTTTGGGGCCCCGGACTAGGAGGGGATCGACTAGAGACCCAGTACTTC. Translation: CASSQVWGPGLGGDRLETQYF.

This clone has a handful of counts. The V and J genes are TRBV4-1 and TRBJ2-2; D not resolved. The V gene lost 3 bases and the J gene lost 7 bases, with 9 bases spanning the gap. The germline CDR1 and CDR2 sequences are MGHRA and YSYEKL. The CDR3 runs to 13 residues. Here the CDR3 reads CASSQAPGGELFF. DNA of the CDR3: TGCGCCAGCAGCCAGGCACCTGGCGGGGAGCTGTTTTTT.

The J gene is TRBJ1-2, the V gene TRBV7-9, with 9 nucleotides matching TRBD1. The CDR3 is 16 residues long. V lost 5 bases, J lost 4 bases, and 11 bases stayed unmatched. Germline lookup yields CDR1 SEHNR and CDR2 FQNEAQ (reference sequence). CDR3 DNA: TGTGCCAGCAGCCCCAGGACAGGGGCATATAGCTATGGCTACACCTTC. Protein product: CASSPRTGAYSYGYTF.

V and J are TRBV28 and TRBJ1-5; 8 nucleotides match TRBD1. Germline V gene lookup returns CDR1 MDHEN and CDR2 SYDVKM. The CDR3 has 15 amino acids. J lost 7 bases, V lost 2 bases, and 7 bases had no gene match. The CDR3 nucleotides are TGTGCCAGCAGTTTAGGACAGGGAGGTTGGCAGCCCCAGCATTTT. Amino acids: CASSLGQGGWQPQHF.

The rearrangement joins TRBV6-5 to TRBJ2-7; no definite D call. The CDR3 sequence is 13 residues long. Germline CDR1 MNHEY, CDR2 SVGAGI. Trimming pared 6 bases from V and 1 base from J, leaving 10 bases between. The DNA for the CDR3 is TGTGCCAGCAGCATATCCCTATCCTACGAGCAGTACTTC. Protein: CASSISLSYEQYF.

The rearrangement links TRBV9 to TRBJ1-4; no firm D call. Germline-derived CDR1 and CDR2 are SGDLS and YYNGEE. CDR3 length: 15 amino acids. Trimming stripped 0 bases from V and 4 bases from J, with 10 bases between. The chain's CDR3 is CASSVEGRSNEKLFF. The CDR3, as DNA: TGTGCCAGCAGCGTAGAGGGCAGGAGTAATGAAAAACTGTTTTTT.

This sequence joins TRBV12-5 and TRBJ1-2; no firm D call. CDR3 length equals 14 residues. Trimming took 6 bases from V and 6 from J, leaving 17 bases between them. Germline V gives CDR1 LGHNT, CDR2 FRNRAP. This chain's CDR3 is CASGVELGVHGYTF. The DNA for the CDR3 is TGTGCTAGTGGGGTGGAGCTTGGAGTACATGGCTACACCTTC.

The V gene is TRBV10-2, the J gene TRBJ2-3, with D unclear. The V and J ends lost 1 base and 2 bases respectively, with 13 bases between them. The CDR3 totals 16 residues. In germline, CDR1 is WSHSY, CDR2 SAAADI. CDR3 DNA: TGCGCCAGCAGTGAGTTGGCGACTGTACCCACAGATACGCAGTATTTT. As protein: CASSELATVPTDTQYF.